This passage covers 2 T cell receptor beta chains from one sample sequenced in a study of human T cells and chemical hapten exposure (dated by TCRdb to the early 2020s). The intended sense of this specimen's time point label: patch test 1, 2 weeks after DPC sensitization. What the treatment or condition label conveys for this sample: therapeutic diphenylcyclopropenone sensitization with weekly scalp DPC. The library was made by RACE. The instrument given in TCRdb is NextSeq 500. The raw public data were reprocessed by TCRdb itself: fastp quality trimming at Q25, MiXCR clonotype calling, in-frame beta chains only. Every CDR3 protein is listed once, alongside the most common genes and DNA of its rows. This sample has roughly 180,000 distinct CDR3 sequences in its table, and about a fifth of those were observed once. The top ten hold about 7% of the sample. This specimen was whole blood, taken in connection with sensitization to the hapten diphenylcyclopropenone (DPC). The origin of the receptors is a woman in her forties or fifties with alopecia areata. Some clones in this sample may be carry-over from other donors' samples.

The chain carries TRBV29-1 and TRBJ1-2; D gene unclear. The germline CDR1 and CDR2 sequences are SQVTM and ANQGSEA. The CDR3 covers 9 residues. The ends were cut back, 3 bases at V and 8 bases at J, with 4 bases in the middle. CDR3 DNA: TGCAGCGTTGACGGGGGCTACACCTTC. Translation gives CSVDGGYTF.

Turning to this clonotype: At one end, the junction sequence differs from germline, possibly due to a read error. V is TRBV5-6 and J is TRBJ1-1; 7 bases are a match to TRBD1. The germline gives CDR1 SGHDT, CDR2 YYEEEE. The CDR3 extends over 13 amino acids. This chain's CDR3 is CASGLQGFAEAFF. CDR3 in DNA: TGTGCCAGCGGCTTACAGGGGTTCGCTGAAGCTTTCTTT.